This T cell receptor beta chain derives from a study of cytomegalovirus exposure and HLA in healthy donors. Regarding the study as a whole: Cytomegalovirus-associated status was assigned to 164 TCR beta chains. Earlier analysis yielded a pattern in which most TCR beta V segments were productive about 90% or about 30% of the time. TCR beta V- and J-gene trimming, according to a later analysis, was linked to a missense DCLRE1C variant.

There are 15 residues in the CDR3. Per the germline V gene, CDR1 is SGHNT and CDR2 is YYREEE (reference sequence). V trimming: 4 bases; J trimming: 5 bases; junction bases outside the gene matches: 5. This PCR relied on a set of 60 Vbeta primers and 13 Jbeta primers. TCRdb keeps only in-frame clones here, not all; method: immunoSEQ multiplex PCR. The sample yields under 200,000 clones, about 70% seen once. This clone was seen only a few times. Its specificity is unknown. Sequenced material: PBMCs. The chain is built from TRBV5-4 and TRBJ2-3; 12 nucleotides line up with TRBD2. The origin of this receptor is a woman aged 25 to 39 in good health and CMV-seronegative. CDR3 sequence reads: CASSHASGRVDTQYF. As DNA, the CDR3 is TGTGCCAGCAGCCATGCTAGCGGGAGGGTAGATACGCAGTATTTT.